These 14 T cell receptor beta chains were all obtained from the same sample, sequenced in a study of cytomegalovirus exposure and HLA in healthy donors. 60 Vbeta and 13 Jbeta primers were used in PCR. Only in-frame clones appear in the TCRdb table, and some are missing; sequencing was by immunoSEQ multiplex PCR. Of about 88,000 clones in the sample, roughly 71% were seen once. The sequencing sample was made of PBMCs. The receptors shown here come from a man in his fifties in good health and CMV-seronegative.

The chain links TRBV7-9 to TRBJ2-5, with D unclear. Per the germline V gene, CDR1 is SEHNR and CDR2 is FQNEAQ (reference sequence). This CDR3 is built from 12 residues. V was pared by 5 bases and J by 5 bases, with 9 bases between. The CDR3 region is CASSGRSETQYF. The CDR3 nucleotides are TGTGCCAGCAGCGGTAGGAGTGAGACCCAGTACTTC. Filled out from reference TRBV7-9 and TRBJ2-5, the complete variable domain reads DTGVSQNPRHKITKRGQNVTFRCDPISEHNRLYWYRQTLGQGPEFLTYFQNEAQLEKSRLLSDRFSAERPKGSFSTLEIQRTEQGDSAMYLCASSGRSETQYFGPGTRLLVL.

The CDR3 DNA is TGTGCCATCAGTGATGGTTTAGGGACAGGGGGCGCTGGCTACACCTTC. Its protein product is CAISDGLGTGGAGYTF. The genes are TRBV10-3 and TRBJ1-2; TRBD1 matches 12 bases. With 3 bases clipped from V and 7 bases from J, the junction kept 9 bases outside the gene matches. Germline V CDR1 and CDR2: ENHRY, SYGVKD. The CDR3 sequence is 16 residues long.

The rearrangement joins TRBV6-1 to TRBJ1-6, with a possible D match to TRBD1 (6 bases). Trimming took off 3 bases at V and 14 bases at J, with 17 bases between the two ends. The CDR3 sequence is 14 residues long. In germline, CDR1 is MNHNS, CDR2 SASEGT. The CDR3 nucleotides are TGTGCCAGCAGTGAGATACAGGCGGGGGCGGCCCTCCACTTT. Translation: CASSEIQAGAALHF.

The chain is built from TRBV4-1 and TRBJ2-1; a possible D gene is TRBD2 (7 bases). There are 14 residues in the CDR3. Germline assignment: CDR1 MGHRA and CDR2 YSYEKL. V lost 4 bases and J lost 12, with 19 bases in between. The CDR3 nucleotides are TGCGCCAGCAGCCTGGCTACCGGGGGGCTGGGGCAGTTCTTC. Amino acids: CASSLATGGLGQFF.

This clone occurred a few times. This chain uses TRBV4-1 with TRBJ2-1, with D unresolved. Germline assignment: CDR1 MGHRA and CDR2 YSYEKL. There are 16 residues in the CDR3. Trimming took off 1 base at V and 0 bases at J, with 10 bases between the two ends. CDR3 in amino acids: CASSQVDIVSYNEQFF. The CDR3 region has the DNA TGCGCCAGCAGCCAAGTCGACATCGTCTCCTACAATGAGCAGTTCTTC.

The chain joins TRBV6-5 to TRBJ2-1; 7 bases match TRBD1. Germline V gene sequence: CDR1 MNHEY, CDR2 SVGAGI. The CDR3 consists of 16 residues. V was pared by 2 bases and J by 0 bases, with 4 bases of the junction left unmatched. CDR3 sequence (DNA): TGTGCCAGCAGTTACCAGACAGGGAGCTCCTACAATGAGCAGTTCTTC. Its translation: CASSYQTGSSYNEQFF.

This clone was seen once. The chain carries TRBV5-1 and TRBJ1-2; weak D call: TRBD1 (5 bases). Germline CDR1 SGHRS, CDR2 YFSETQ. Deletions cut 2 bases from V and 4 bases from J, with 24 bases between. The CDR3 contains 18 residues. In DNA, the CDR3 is TGCGCCAGCAGCTTTACCGTGCCCCTTGGAAGGGGCGGCTATGGCTACACCTTC. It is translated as CASSFTVPLGRGGYGYTF.

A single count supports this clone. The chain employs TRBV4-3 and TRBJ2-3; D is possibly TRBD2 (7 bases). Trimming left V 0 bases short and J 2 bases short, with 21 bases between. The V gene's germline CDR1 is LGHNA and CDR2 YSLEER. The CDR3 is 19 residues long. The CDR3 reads CASSQEGWGRGWHTDTQYF. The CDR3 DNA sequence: TGCGCCAGCAGCCAAGAAGGCTGGGGGAGGGGGTGGCACACAGATACGCAGTATTTT.

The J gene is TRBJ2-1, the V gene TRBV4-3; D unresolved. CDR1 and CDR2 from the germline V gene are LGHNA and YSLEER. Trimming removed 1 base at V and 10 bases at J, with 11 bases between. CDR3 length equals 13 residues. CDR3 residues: CASSQVGEAEQFF. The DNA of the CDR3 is TGCGCCAGCAGCCAAGTTGGTGAGGCAGAGCAGTTCTTC.

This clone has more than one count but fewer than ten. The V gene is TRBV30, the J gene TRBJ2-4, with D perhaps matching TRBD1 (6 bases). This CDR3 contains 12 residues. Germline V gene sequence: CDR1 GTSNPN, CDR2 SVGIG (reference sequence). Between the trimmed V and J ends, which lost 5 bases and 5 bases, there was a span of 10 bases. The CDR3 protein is CAWGKGENIQYF. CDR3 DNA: TGTGCCTGGGGGAAGGGGGAAAACATTCAGTACTTC.

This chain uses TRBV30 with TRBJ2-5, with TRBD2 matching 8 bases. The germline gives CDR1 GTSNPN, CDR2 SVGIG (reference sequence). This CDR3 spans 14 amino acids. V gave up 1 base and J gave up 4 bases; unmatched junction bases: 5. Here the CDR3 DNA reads TGTGCCTGGAGTGAATGGGCGGGGGGAGAGACCCAGTACTTC. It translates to CAWSEWAGGETQYF.

CDR3 amino acids: CASSENTAHQPQHF. In DNA form, the CDR3 reads TGTGCCAGCAGTGAAAATACAGCTCATCAGCCCCAGCATTTT. The chain is built from TRBV2 and TRBJ1-5; D not resolved. CDR3 length: 14 amino acids. Germline V CDR1 and CDR2: SNHLY, FYNNEI. V lost 2 bases, J lost 5 bases, and 10 bases lay in between.

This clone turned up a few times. CDR3 bases: TGCGCCAGCAGCGCAACCTTTCTAGCGGCCTCCTACAATGAGCAGTTCTTC. Translation gives CASSATFLAASYNEQFF. The chain recombines TRBV5-1 with TRBJ2-1; 7 bases match TRBD2. The CDR3 loop spans 17 amino acids. V shed 4 bases, J shed 0 bases, and the junction held 10 bases outside the gene matches. The germline V gene has CDR1 SGHRS and CDR2 YFSETQ.

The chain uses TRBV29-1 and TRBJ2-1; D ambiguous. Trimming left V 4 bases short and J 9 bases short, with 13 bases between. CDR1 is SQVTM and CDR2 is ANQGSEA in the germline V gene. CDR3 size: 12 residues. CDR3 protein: CSVALVPVEQFF. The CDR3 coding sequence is TGCAGCGTTGCGCTGGTGCCAGTTGAGCAGTTCTTC.